Given below is one T cell receptor (beta chain) in context. Its antigen is not known. Template switching by 5'RACE produced TCR cDNA, adding a universal primer site and UMIs. TCRdb processed the 5' RACE reads anew with MiXCR; each CDR3 protein has one entry. The table lists 340,000 or so distinct CDR3 sequences, 12% of them singletons. This record comes from a study of T cells after yellow fever vaccination. Study-level points and caveats: Peak timing came faster in the weaker secondary response, day 5 versus 15. Primary-vaccination clones mostly resurfaced post-booster (just under 98% CD4, more than 80% CD8).

The length of the CDR3 is 16 residues. Germline-derived CDR1 and CDR2 are SGHTA and FQGTGA. The V segment lost 5 bases and the J segment 2 bases; nucleotides outside the gene matches: 8. The chain couples TRBV7-3 to TRBJ2-5; 10 nucleotides align to TRBD1. The sequencing used CD4+ T cells sorted from PBMCs, collected 15 days after the yellow fever booster vaccination. The receptor was derived from a man between 18 and 35 years old who received the YFV17D yellow fever vaccine. DNA for the CDR3: TGTGCCAGCAGCCCATCCGGGACAGGGGATCAAGAGACCCAGTACTTC. As protein: CASSPSGTGDQETQYF.